Detailed here is one T cell receptor (beta chain). Its antigen is unidentified. The assay was immunoSEQ multiplex PCR, and TCRdb's table has in-frame clones only and misses some. Of tens of thousands of clones listed, roughly 88% are singletons. V dropped 1 base and J dropped 6 bases, with 3 bases sitting between them. Germline CDR1 is SGHAT and CDR2 is FQDESV (reference sequence). The CDR3 spans 11 residues. Blood got drawn at baseline, again on cycle 4 day 1, and then on cycle 7 day 1. The data originate from a study of OX40 agonist ivuxolimab in advanced cancers. Findings and limits, study-wide: Among expanded peripheral T cells, antigen specificity went undetermined. At 0.1 to 3.0 mg/kg, clonal expansion of CD4+ and CD8+ blood T cells had occurred by week 6. Partial responders treated at 0.1-3.0 mg/kg exhibited clonal expansion among the lowest measured.

Sequences were derived from CD4+ or CD8+ T cells sorted from blood, sampled in a trial of the OX40 agonist ivuxolimab. The source of this sequence is an adult with an advanced solid tumor such as melanoma, head and neck, liver or kidney cancer. The chain couples TRBV11-1 to TRBJ1-1; D gene unclear. CDR3 bases: TGTGCCAGCAGCTTAGAGGCTGAAGCTTTCTTT. It codes for CASSLEAEAFF.